The present entry profiles one T cell receptor beta chain with its context. Its target antigen remains unknown. One base away there is no much larger clone; base qualities are not given. Including cysteine and phenylalanine, the CDR3 has 13 amino acids. The entry retains the CDR3 DNA only, 39 bases that are in frame from base 1. The V end loses 2 bases and the J end loses 2 bases, and a stretch of 6 bases separates them. CDR1 MNHEY and CDR2 SVGAGI are derived from the germline V gene. The data originate from a study of cytomegalovirus exposure and HLA in healthy donors (dated 2017 in TCRdb). Context from the whole study: According to a later analysis, the roughly 130 validation repertoires were produced on the same platform as the 666 repertoires of the first cohort. The study aimed to test whether signatures of past pathogen exposure could be identified by cataloging public T cell receptors. To predict cytomegalovirus infection status, the study brought together high-throughput TCR immunosequencing, statistical association of individual TCRs with disease status, and machine learning. A separate validation cohort of 90 to 150 different subjects was used in addition to the approximately 670-subject first cohort. Study-wide conclusions, independent of this receptor: A few of the identified cytomegalovirus-associated TCR beta chains were confirmed in vitro to be specific for cytomegalovirus antigens. All 120 or so repertoires were used to score co-occurrence in the validation cohort in a later analysis, because that analysis had no HLA typing for the cohort. It was suggested by the authors that the approach could potentially be generalized to other disease states and immunological phenotypes. A total of around 150 TCR beta chains were listed by the study as associated with cytomegalovirus. Cytomegalovirus status was reported to be diagnosed by the classifier with high specificity and sensitivity in both the original and validation cohorts. Most TCR sequences were seen in very few donors, while some public TCRs were found in many individuals. Of the cluster scores, roughly 93% were above 0 in a later analysis, which found that TCRs clustered in the first cohort also tended to co-occur in the 95 to 150 validation repertoires.

Donors formed part of the validation cohort, which comprised fewer than 150 subjects and was distinct from the first cohort of over 500 subjects. The method was the immunoSEQ multiplex PCR assay. The source study handled its data this way. A statistical classification framework was built to diagnose cytomegalovirus status from the catalog of TCR beta chain sequences. TCRdb retrieved this table from immuneACCESS and kept in-frame rearrangements only. Not all clones are present; in checked studies, unresolved V genes account for under half, and no reason is known for the remainder. That table gives V, J and clone size, and the DNA gave D and trimming. The sample table shows around 140,000 clones, and over 90% are seen once. The ten largest clones capture 1.5% to 2% of the sample.

The chain couples TRBV6-5 to TRBJ1-2; TRBD1 is a weak D gene call, 5 bases matching. Specimen: PBMCs. The sequence came from a young man in good health and CMV-seropositive. In nucleotides, the sequence is TGTGCCAGCAGTTACGACAGAAACTATGGCTACACCTTC. Protein translation: CASSYDRNYGYTF.